This is a list of T cell receptor beta chains from one sample in a study of response to subunit inactivated influenza vaccine. A single record per CDR3 protein comes from TCRdb applying MiXCR to the RT-PCR reads. Among hundreds of thousands of distinct CDR3 sequences listed, roughly 18% were seen once. Sequences were derived from PBMCs from blood, sampled 5 to 6 days after vaccination. The receptor set was obtained from a man aged 50 to 60 who received an inactivated influenza vaccine. The CDR3 runs from the conserved cysteine through the conserved F or W. The order of the fields is V gene, J gene, clone size, D gene, CDR3 DNA, CDR3 protein. A D gene is named only where the DNA matches it firmly. Clone size is not always given. Where it is, it says once, few, many or a class for expanded clones.

>TRBV5-1|TRBJ2-7|many|TRBD2
TGCGCCAGCAGCCCGGGAGGGGTCTACGAGCAGTACTTC
CASSPGGVYEQYF
>TRBV29-1|TRBJ2-6|.|.
TGCAGCGCCCAGGACGCCCCGGGTGGGGCCAACGTCCTGACTTTC
CSAQDAPGGANVLTF
>TRBV5-1|TRBJ2-7|few|.
TGCGCCAGCAGCTTGAGTAGCTCTAGATCCTACGAGCAGTACTTC
CASSLSSSRSYEQYF
>TRBV5-1|TRBJ2-7|few|TRBD1
TGCGCCAGCAGAAACTGGACAGGGGTAAACGAGCAGTACTTC
CASRNWTGVNEQYF
>TRBV4-1|TRBJ1-1|.|.
TGCGCCAGCAGCCACATAGACAGGTCGGAGACTGAAGCTTTCTTT
CASSHIDRSETEAFF
>TRBV10-3|TRBJ2-5|few|TRBD2
TGTGCCATCAGTGAAGCGGGAGGTTTTGAGACCCAGTACTTC
CAISEAGGFETQYF
>TRBV20-1|TRBJ1-2|many|.
TGCAGTGCTAGGGAGACAGGAACCTATGGCTACACCTTC
CSARETGTYGYTF
>TRBV24-1|TRBJ1-6|.|.
TGTGCCACCAGTGATTTGCTCCCCGCGAAGAAAGGGTATAATTCACCCCTCCACTTT
CATSDLLPAKKGYNSPLHF
>TRBV10-3|TRBJ2-7|.|TRBD2
TGTGCCATCAGTGGGGGCGGGGGGGCTCTATGGTACGAGCAGTACTTC
CAISGGGGALWYEQYF
>TRBV12-3/TRBV12-4|TRBJ1-6|many|.
TGTGCCAGCAGTTTGTCAGGACGCAATAATTCACCCCTCCACTTT
CASSLSGRNNSPLHF
>TRBV7-6|TRBJ1-2|few|TRBD1
TGTGCCAGCAGCTTAGCCGAGACAGGGATGGATGGCTACACCTTC
CASSLAETGMDGYTF
>TRBV28|TRBJ2-3|.|.
TGTGCCAGCAGTCGATCTGCGGGTCCGCAGTATTTT
CASSRSAGPQYF
>TRBV2|TRBJ2-1|many|TRBD2
TGTGCCAGCAGTGAAGTACTAGCGGAAAGCTCCTACAATGAGCAGTTCTTC
CASSEVLAESSYNEQFF
>TRBV5-1|TRBJ1-1|few|TRBD1
TGCGCCAGCAGTCCATACAGGGGGAACACTGAAGCTTTCTTT
CASSPYRGNTEAFF
>TRBV15|TRBJ1-1|few|.
TGTGCCACCAGCAGAGATCCCCCCGGTGGATCCACTGAAGCTTTCTTT
CATSRDPPGGSTEAFF
>TRBV4-3|TRBJ1-5|few|.
TGCGCCAGCAGCCAAGATCTCACAGGGCAGGAGCCCCAGCATTTT
CASSQDLTGQEPQHF
>TRBV20-1|TRBJ1-3|.|.
TGCAGTGCTAGGATGGTTCAGGGAAGTCACACCATATATTTT
CSARMVQGSHTIYF
>TRBV11-2|TRBJ1-4|.|TRBD1
TGTGCCAGCAGCTCGTGGGGACAGTCTGAAAAACTGTTTTTT
CASSSWGQSEKLFF
>TRBV4-3|TRBJ1-1|many|.
TGCGCCAGCAGCCAAGACGTGGACTCTACTGAAGCTTTCTTT
CASSQDVDSTEAFF
>TRBV29-1|TRBJ2-1|many|.
TGCGGGGGGTCCAGCTCCTACAATGAGCAGTTCTTC
CGGSSSYNEQFF
>TRBV6-4|TRBJ2-2|.|.
TGTGCCAGCAGCGCACTACAGGGCTCCGGGGAGCTGTTTTTT
CASSALQGSGELFF
>TRBV5-4|TRBJ2-4|.|.
TGTGCCAGCAGCTTGGAAAGGGAGGTGCCTCCACTAGCCAAAAACATTCAGTACTTC
CASSLEREVPPLAKNIQYF
>TRBV15|TRBJ2-7|few|.
TGTGCCACCAGCAGAACCCGGACGGGGAGCTCCTACGAGCAGTACTTC
CATSRTRTGSSYEQYF
>TRBV29-1|TRBJ2-5|few|TRBD1
TGCAGCGTTACACGGACAGGGGGCCATTTGACCCAGTACTTC
CSVTRTGGHLTQYF
>TRBV12-3/TRBV12-4|TRBJ2-7|.|TRBD2
TGTGCCAGCAGTCCTGGCGGGGGAGCGAAAGAGCAGTACTTC
CASSPGGGAKEQYF
>TRBV7-3|TRBJ2-5|.|TRBD1
TGTGCCAGCAGCTTAACGGACAGGGGCCGCGAGACCCAGTACTTC
CASSLTDRGRETQYF
>TRBV7-2|TRBJ2-1|.|TRBD2
TGTGCCAGCAGCTTAGGAGGCGGGGGGGCCAATAATGAGCAGTTCTTC
CASSLGGGGANNEQFF
>TRBV28|TRBJ2-3|.|.
TGTGCCATCAGTATACTATCCGGGACGACTAGCACAGATACGCAGTATTTT
CAISILSGTTSTDTQYF